The source of this T cell receptor (beta chain) is a study of blood T cell repertoires in COVID-19. Background on the study: The study drew acute and convalescent COVID-19 samples from the United States, Italy and Spain.

The age range of participants was 18 to 89 years, with residence in about 25 US areas. This CDR3 spans 14 amino acids. V lost 2 bases and J 4 bases, leaving 11 bases between the germline ends. From germline, CDR1 is ENHRY and CDR2 SYGVKD. Source study methods: Scientists estimated how many nucleated cells there were by amplifying reference gene primers. Sequencing used immunoSEQ multiplex PCR; TCRdb keeps in-frame clones, though not all of them. From that table come the V and J calls and clone size; the DNA was used to work out D and trimming. This repertoire shows 250,000 or so clones, about nine tenths found once; its top ten account for roughly 4.3%.

This TCR was sampled from a woman aged 25 to 45 with acute COVID-19. Sequences were obtained from PBMCs or T cells enriched from blood (not recorded which). The chain combines TRBV10-3 with TRBJ1-2; D unresolved. The CDR3 bases are TGTGCCATCAGTGAGGGCATAGCGGGCTATGGCTACACCTTC. Residues: CAISEGIAGYGYTF.